This is a list of T cell receptor beta chains from one sample in a study of shared clonotypes between healthy human individuals. Clones were read by immunoSEQ multiplex PCR, and TCRdb kept only the in-frame ones, dropping some. Found here are about 2,200,000 clones, around 93% of them singletons; the top ten hold about 1.5%. Sequenced material: naive CD8+ T cells from PBMCs. These receptors were taken from a man aged 18 to 30 in good health. Some clones in this sample may be carry-over from other donors' samples. Each CDR3 is given with its conserved first and last residue. Each record gives: D gene, V gene, clone size, CDR3 length, J gene, CDR3 DNA, CDR3 protein. D genes are given only for firm matches. Clone size is shown for a subset of rows, as once, few, many or a class of expanded clone.

NA	TRBV11-1	NA	18	TRBJ2-2	TGTGCCAGCAGCTCGACAACCGTTAGAACAGGGTGGTCCGGGGAGCTGTTTTTT	CASSSTTVRTGWSGELFF
TRBD1	TRBV28	NA	15	TRBJ1-5	TGTGCCAGCAGTTTATCGTACAGGGGGGGTCAGCCCCAGCATTTT	CASSLSYRGGQPQHF
NA	TRBV27	NA	16	TRBJ2-3	TGTGCCAGCAGTAGCCCCCGGGAGCATAGCACAGATACGCAGTATTTT	CASSSPREHSTDTQYF
NA	TRBV2	NA	14	TRBJ1-1	TGTGCCAGCAGTGTCGGGATGTTGGACACTGAAGCTTTCTTT	CASSVGMLDTEAFF
TRBD1	TRBV27	NA	13	TRBJ2-2	TGTGCCAGCAGTGCCCGACAGGGTTGGGAGCTGTTTTTT	CASSARQGWELFF
TRBD1	TRBV11-2	NA	15	TRBJ2-7	TGTGCCAGCAGCCGAAGACAGGGGAGCACGTACGAGCAGTACTTC	CASSRRQGSTYEQYF
NA	TRBV7-2	NA	13	TRBJ2-1	TGTGCCAGCAGCCCACCCAGCAGATCCGAGCAGTTCTTC	CASSPPSRSEQFF
NA	TRBV4-1	once	14	TRBJ2-1	TGCGCCAGCAGCCAAGACCGTGGATACAATGAGCAGTTCTTC	CASSQDRGYNEQFF
NA	TRBV9	NA	16	TRBJ2-1	TGTGCCAGCAGCTCGGCAACCGGGACTCAGCGGAATGAGCAGTTCTTC	CASSSATGTQRNEQFF
NA	TRBV15	NA	14	TRBJ2-7	TGTGCCACCAGCAGAGGTCGGAGCTCCTACGAGCAGTACTTC	CATSRGRSSYEQYF
TRBD2	TRBV18	NA	17	TRBJ2-1	TGTGCCAGCTCACCATCCCGGGGGACGGGAGGGAACAATGAGCAGTTCTTC	CASSPSRGTGGNNEQFF
TRBD1	TRBV29-1	NA	15	TRBJ1-1	TGCAGCGTTGAAGTTGGCGGCCAGGGGGCGACTGAAGCTTTCTTT	CSVEVGGQGATEAFF
TRBD1	TRBV11-2	NA	16	TRBJ1-2	TGTGCCAGCAGCTTCGTTCGGACAGGCTCTAACTATGGCTACACCTTC	CASSFVRTGSNYGYTF
NA	TRBV13	NA	15	TRBJ2-7	TGTGCCAGCAGCTACGTGGGGGACTTAGTGGGAGAGCAGTACTTC	CASSYVGDLVGEQYF
NA	TRBV19	NA	13	TRBJ2-1	TGTGCCAGTACCTTCGGCCCCTGGAATGAGCAGTTCTTC	CASTFGPWNEQFF
NA	TRBV15	NA	13	TRBJ1-5	TGTGCCACCTCCAAGGGCAGCAATCAGCCCCAGCATTTT	CATSKGSNQPQHF
TRBD2	TRBV28	once	15	TRBJ2-7	TGTGCCAGCAGAGCGGGGTTTTCGAGCCCCTACGAGCAGTACTTC	CASRAGFSSPYEQYF
TRBD2	TRBV7-6	NA	15	TRBJ2-2	TGTGCCAGCACCTTGGGACTAGCTTTAGCCGGGGAGCTGTTTTTT	CASTLGLALAGELFF
TRBD2	TRBV9	NA	16	TRBJ2-1	TGTGCCAGCAGCGTATTCGGGAGGGCTACCTACAATGAGCAGTTCTTC	CASSVFGRATYNEQFF
NA	TRBV4-3	NA	14	TRBJ2-1	TGCGCCAGCAGCCAAGATCGCACTGCCGATGAGCAGTTCTTC	CASSQDRTADEQFF
NA	TRBV4-3	NA	16	TRBJ1-1	TGCGCCAGCAGCCCAAACCAACGTAGAGGGAACACTGAAGCTTTCTTT	CASSPNQRRGNTEAFF
TRBD1	TRBV5-8	NA	18	TRBJ1-4	TGTGCCAGCAGCTATGGTTGGGACAGGGGGCTCTCGGGAGAAAAACTGTTTTTT	CASSYGWDRGLSGEKLFF
NA	TRBV5-6	once	16	TRBJ2-2	TGTGCCAGCACAGGTCTGGGCAGGGCAAGGACCGGGGAGCTGTTTTTT	CASTGLGRARTGELFF
NA	TRBV7-3	NA	16	TRBJ2-3	TGTGCCAGCAGCTTAAAGGCCAGGATGGAGACAGATACGCAGTATTTT	CASSLKARMETDTQYF
NA	TRBV30	NA	13	TRBJ2-1	TGTGCCTGGAGTGTACTAGCCCGCAATGAGCAGTTCTTC	CAWSVLARNEQFF